Below are 10 T cell receptor beta chains sequenced from a single sample in a study of blood T cell repertoires in COVID-19. Here immunoSEQ multiplex PCR was the method, and the copy in TCRdb shows in-frame clones only, minus some. The sample shows about 200,000 clones, roughly 84% of them seen only once. Sequencing was performed on PBMCs or T cells enriched from blood (not recorded which). All receptors come from a man aged 35 to 55 who had recovered from COVID-19.

The CDR3 DNA sequence: TGTGCCAGCAGCTTGGCGTCAGGTACTGGCTACACCTTC. Residues: CASSLASGTGYTF. The V call is TRBV5-6, the J call TRBJ1-2, with D unresolved. Trimming stripped 0 bases from V and 7 bases from J, with 10 bases between. CDR3 length: 13 amino acids. CDR1 is SGHDT, CDR2 YYEEEE, per germline. Based on the CDR3 plus reference TRBV5-6 and TRBJ1-2, the full variable domain is DAGVTQSPTHLIKTRGQQVTLRCSPKSGHDTVSWYQQALGQGPQFIFQYYEEEERQRGNFPDRFSGHQFPNYSSELNVNALLLGDSALYLCASSLASGTGYTFGSGTRLTVV.

V and J are TRBV7-9 and TRBJ1-5, with D maybe TRBD1 (6 bases). V was clipped by 4 bases and J by 5 bases, with 18 bases between them. This CDR3 has 16 residues. Germline CDR1 and CDR2: SEHNR and FQNEAQ (reference sequence). CDR3 residues: CASSSLTGSLDQPQHF. CDR3 sequence (DNA): TGTGCCAGCAGCTCTTTGACAGGTTCCCTCGATCAGCCCCAGCATTTT.

The rearrangement links TRBV30 to TRBJ1-2; 8 bases align to TRBD1. The CDR3 runs to 14 residues. The junction had 10 bases not matched to a gene; V was cut back by 8 bases and J by 2 bases. CDR1 is GTSNPN and CDR2 is SVGIG in the germline V gene (reference sequence). CDR3 sequence (DNA): TGTGCCCGGGGAGGCCAGGGGGCAAACTATGGCTACACCTTC. It specifies CARGGQGANYGYTF.

This clone appeared a few times. This chain joins TRBV5-1 and TRBJ2-3; a possible D gene is TRBD2 (5 bases). The V end was cut by 7 bases, the J end by 6 bases, with 9 bases between. Germline-derived CDR1 and CDR2 are SGHRS and YFSETQ. There are 11 residues in the CDR3. The CDR3 coding sequence is TGCGCCAGCGCAACGGGGGATACGCAGTATTTT. This translates into CASATGDTQYF.

The chain joins TRBV5-1 to TRBJ1-1; perhaps TRBD1 as D (6 bases). Deletions cut 3 bases from V and 3 bases from J, with 15 bases between. Germline V gene lookup returns CDR1 SGHRS and CDR2 YFSETQ. The CDR3 consists of 15 residues. CDR3 in amino acids: CASSSTGISYTEAFF. DNA for the CDR3: TGCGCCAGCAGCTCAACAGGGATTTCGTACACTGAAGCTTTCTTT.

The J gene is TRBJ2-3, the V gene TRBV24-1; TRBD2 might be the D (6 bases). Trimming left V 5 bases short and J 5 bases short, with 13 bases between. The germline V gene has CDR1 KGHDR and CDR2 SFDVKD. The CDR3 contains 14 residues. This CDR3 reads CATSGRDFLDTQYF. In DNA form, the CDR3 reads TGTGCCACCAGTGGAAGGGACTTCCTAGATACGCAGTATTTT.

The genes are TRBV19 and TRBJ2-2; D might be TRBD2 (6 bases). The CDR3 is 17 residues long. V was trimmed by 1 base and J by 1 base, leaving 13 bases between them. Per germline, CDR1 LNHDA and CDR2 SQIVND (reference sequence). The CDR3 is CASSIAGGLGNTGELFF. The CDR3, as DNA: TGTGCCAGTAGTATAGCCGGGGGTCTGGGGAACACCGGGGAGCTGTTTTTT.

This clone was picked up a small number of times. V is TRBV6-2 or TRBV6-3 and J is TRBJ2-3, with a tentative D call TRBD2 (6 bases). V was pared by 4 bases and J by 4 bases, with 21 bases between. This CDR3 spans 17 amino acids. Germline values: CDR1 MNHEY, CDR2 SVGEGT. The CDR3 DNA reads TGTGCCAGCAGTTGGCCCCCGAGAGGAGGGAGCGCAGATACGCAGTATTTT. It translates to CASSWPPRGGSADTQYF.

The chain combines TRBV27 with TRBJ1-2; D remains ambiguous. CDR3 length equals 15 residues. Per germline, CDR1 MNHEY and CDR2 SMNVEV (reference sequence). V lost 7 bases to trimming and J lost 4 bases, with 19 bases between them. In nucleotides, the CDR3 is TGTGCCAGCAAGCCTTATCGGCGGAACGCCTATGGCTACACCTTC. Translated, it gives CASKPYRRNAYGYTF.

The chain is built from TRBV2 and TRBJ2-7; 7 bases map to TRBD1. Germline loops: CDR1 SNHLY, CDR2 FYNNEI. CDR3 length: 14 amino acids. Unmatched junction bases numbered 2, after V lost 2 bases and J lost 1 base. This CDR3 reads CASSELGQSYEQYF. The CDR3 nucleotides are TGTGCCAGCAGTGAATTGGGACAGTCCTACGAGCAGTACTTC.